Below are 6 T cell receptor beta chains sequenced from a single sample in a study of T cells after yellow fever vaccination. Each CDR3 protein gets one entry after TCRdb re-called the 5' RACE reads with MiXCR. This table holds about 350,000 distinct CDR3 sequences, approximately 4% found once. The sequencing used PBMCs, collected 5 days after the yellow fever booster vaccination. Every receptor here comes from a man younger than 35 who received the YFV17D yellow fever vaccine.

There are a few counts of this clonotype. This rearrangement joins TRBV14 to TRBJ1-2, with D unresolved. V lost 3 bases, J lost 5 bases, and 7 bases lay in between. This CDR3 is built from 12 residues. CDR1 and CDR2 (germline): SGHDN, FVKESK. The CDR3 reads CASSHGGYGYTF. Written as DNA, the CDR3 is TGTGCCAGCAGCCATGGTGGTTATGGCTACACCTTC.

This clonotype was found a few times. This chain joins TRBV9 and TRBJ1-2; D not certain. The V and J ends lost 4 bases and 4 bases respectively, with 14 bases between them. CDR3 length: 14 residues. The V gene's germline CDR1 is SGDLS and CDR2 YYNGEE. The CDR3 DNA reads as TGTGCCAGCAGCTCGGCTTCCTCGTCCTATGGCTACACCTTC. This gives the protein CASSSASSSYGYTF.

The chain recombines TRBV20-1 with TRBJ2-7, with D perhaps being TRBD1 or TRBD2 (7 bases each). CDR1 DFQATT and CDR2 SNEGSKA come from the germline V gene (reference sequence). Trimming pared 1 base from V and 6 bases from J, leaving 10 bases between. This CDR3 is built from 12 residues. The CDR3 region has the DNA TGCAGTGCTAGAGCAGGGGGGGCCGAGCAGTACTTC. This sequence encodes CSARAGGAEQYF.

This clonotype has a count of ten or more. Here the CDR3 reads CASRTLRGPNTEAFF. The CDR3 DNA reads as TGTGCCAGCAGAACCCTGAGGGGGCCGAACACTGAAGCTTTCTTT. The chain has TRBV12-3 or TRBV12-4 and TRBJ1-1; 7 bases agree with TRBD1. This CDR3 spans 15 amino acids. Trimming took 6 bases from V and 1 from J; bases not matched to a gene: 8.

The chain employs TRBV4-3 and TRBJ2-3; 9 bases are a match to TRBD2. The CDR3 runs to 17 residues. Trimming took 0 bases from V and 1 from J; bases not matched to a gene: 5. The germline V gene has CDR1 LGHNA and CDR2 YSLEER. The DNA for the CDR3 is TGCGCCAGCAGCCAAGATAAGGGACTAGCTCGCACAGATACGCAGTATTTT. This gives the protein CASSQDKGLARTDTQYF.

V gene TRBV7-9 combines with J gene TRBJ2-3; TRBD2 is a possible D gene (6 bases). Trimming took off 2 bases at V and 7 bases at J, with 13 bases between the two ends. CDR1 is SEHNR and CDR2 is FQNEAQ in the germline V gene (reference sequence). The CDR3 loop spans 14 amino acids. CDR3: CASSLSGTLNTQYF. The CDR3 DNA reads TGTGCCAGCAGCTTATCAGGGACTCTAAATACGCAGTATTTT. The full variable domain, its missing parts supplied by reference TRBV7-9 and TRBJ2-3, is DTGVSQNPRHKITKRGQNVTFRCDPISEHNRLYWYRQTLGQGPEFLTYFQNEAQLEKSRLLSDRFSAERPKGSFSTLEIQRTEQGDSAMYLCASSLSGTLNTQYFGPGTRLTVL.